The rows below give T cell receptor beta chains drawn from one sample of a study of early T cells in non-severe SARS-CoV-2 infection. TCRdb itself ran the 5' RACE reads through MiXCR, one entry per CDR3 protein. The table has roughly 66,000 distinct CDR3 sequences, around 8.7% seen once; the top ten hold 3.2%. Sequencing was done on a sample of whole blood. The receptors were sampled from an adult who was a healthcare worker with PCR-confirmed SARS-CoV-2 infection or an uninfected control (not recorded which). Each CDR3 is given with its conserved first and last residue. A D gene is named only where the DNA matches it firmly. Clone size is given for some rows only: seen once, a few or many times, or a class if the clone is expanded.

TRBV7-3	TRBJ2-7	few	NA	TGTGCCAGCAGCTTAAACGGCGGGACATCATTGGGCGAGCAGTACTTC	CASSLNGGTSLGEQYF
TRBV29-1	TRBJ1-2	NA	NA	TGCAGCGTTACACCGGGGAGGAACTATGGCTACACCTTC	CSVTPGRNYGYTF
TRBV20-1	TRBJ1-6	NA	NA	TGCAGTGCTAGACTCCCGCGGGGCGATAATTCACCCCTCCACTTT	CSARLPRGDNSPLHF
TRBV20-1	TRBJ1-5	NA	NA	TGCAGTGCTAGTCCGGGGGTGGGCAATCAGCCCCAGCATTTT	CSASPGVGNQPQHF
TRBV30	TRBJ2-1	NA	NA	TGTGCCTGGATACGGGACTTCGACAATGAGCAGTTCTTC	CAWIRDFDNEQFF
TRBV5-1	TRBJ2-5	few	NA	TGCGCCAGCAGCCCGCAGGGGAATGAAGAGACCCAGTACTTC	CASSPQGNEETQYF
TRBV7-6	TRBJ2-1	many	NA	TGTGCCAGCAGCCAGGCGGGCAGGTTCCACAATGAGCAGTTCTTC	CASSQAGRFHNEQFF
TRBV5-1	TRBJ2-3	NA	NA	TGCGCCAGCAGGTCGGGGGCCGGGCAGACAGATACGCAGTATTTT	CASRSGAGQTDTQYF
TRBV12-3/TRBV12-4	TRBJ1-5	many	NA	TGTGCCAGCAGTAAACTCGATAGCAATCAGCCCCAGCATTTT	CASSKLDSNQPQHF
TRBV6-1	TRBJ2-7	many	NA	TGTGCCAGCACCATAAGGGGCGGTTCCTACGAGCAGTACTTC	CASTIRGGSYEQYF
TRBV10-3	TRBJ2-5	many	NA	TGTGCCATCAGTGCTGGGACATTAGAGACCCAGTACTTC	CAISAGTLETQYF
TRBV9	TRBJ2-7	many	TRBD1	TGTGCCAGCAGCCCCGGGACAGGGGACTACGAGCAGTACTTC	CASSPGTGDYEQYF
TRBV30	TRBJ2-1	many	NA	TGTGCCTGGGAAGATGAGCGCACTGAGCAGTTCTTC	CAWEDERTEQFF
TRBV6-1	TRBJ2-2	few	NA	TGTGCCAGCAGTGAAGTTGAACAAGGATTGGGGGAGCTGTTTTTT	CASSEVEQGLGELFF
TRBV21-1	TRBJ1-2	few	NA	TGTGCCAGCAGCAAAGCCCCCGGCTTTCGTTATGGCTACACCTTC	CASSKAPGFRYGYTF
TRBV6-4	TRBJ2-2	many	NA	TGTGCCAGCAGTGAAGAGGGAGCGGGCACCGGGGAGCTGTTTTTT	CASSEEGAGTGELFF
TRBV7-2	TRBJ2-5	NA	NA	TGTGCCAGCAGCTTAGACGCGGGGCGAGAGACCCAGTACTTC	CASSLDAGRETQYF
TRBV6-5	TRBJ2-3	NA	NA	TGTGCCAGCAGTTACACGAGAGGCACAGATACGCAGTATTTT	CASSYTRGTDTQYF
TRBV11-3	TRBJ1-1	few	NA	TGTGCCAGCAGCTATGACAGTAACACTGAAGCTTTCTTT	CASSYDSNTEAFF
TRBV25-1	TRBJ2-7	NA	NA	TGTGCCAGCAGTGGTCCAGGGGCGTCCTACGAGCAGTACTTC	CASSGPGASYEQYF
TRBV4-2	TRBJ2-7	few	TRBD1	TGTGCCAGCAGCCATTCCGCCGGGACAGATTACTACGAGCAGTACTTC	CASSHSAGTDYYEQYF
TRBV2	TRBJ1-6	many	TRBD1	TGTGCCAGCACCATGATAGGCAGGGGGAATTCACCCCTCCACTTT	CASTMIGRGNSPLHF
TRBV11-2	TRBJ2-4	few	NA	TGTGCCAGCAGCTTTGGACTGGGGGTAAACATTCAGTACTTC	CASSFGLGVNIQYF
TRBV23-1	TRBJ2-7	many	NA	TGCGCCAGCAGTCTAACCCCCTGGGACTACGAGCAGTACTTC	CASSLTPWDYEQYF
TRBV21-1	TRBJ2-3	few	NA	TGTGCCAGCAGCAAAGTCGAGGACAGCACAGATACGCAGTATTTT	CASSKVEDSTDTQYF
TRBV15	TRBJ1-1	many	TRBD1	TGTGCCACCAGCAGGGGTGACAGGGTCACTGAAGCTTTCTTT	CATSRGDRVTEAFF
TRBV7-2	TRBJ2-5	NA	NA	TGTGCCAGCAGCTTAGCGGCGCAGGGGCGAGAGACCCAGTACTTC	CASSLAAQGRETQYF
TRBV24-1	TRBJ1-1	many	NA	TGTGCCACCAGTGAGGGGTCAAGGACCCAAGCTTTCTTT	CATSEGSRTQAFF
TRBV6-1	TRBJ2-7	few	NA	TGTGCCAGCAGTGAAGCGGGTAGCGGCTCCTACGAGCAGTACTTC	CASSEAGSGSYEQYF
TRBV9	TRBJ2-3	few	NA	TGTGCCAGCACCTCCTCTGGGGGGACTAGCACAGATACGCAGTATTTT	CASTSSGGTSTDTQYF
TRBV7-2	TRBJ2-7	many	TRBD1	TGTGCCAGCAGCCGAAGACAGGGGGCTGTTTACGAGCAGTACTTC	CASSRRQGAVYEQYF
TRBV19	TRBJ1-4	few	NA	TGTGCCAGTAGTATACAGCAGTCTAATGAAAAACTGTTTTTT	CASSIQQSNEKLFF
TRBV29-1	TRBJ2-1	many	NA	TGCAGCGTTGACCGTCCAGCGGGCGATTACAATGAGCAGTTCTTC	CSVDRPAGDYNEQFF
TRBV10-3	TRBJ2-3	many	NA	TGTGCCATCACCGAGGGGGTAGCAACAGATACGCAGTATTTT	CAITEGVATDTQYF
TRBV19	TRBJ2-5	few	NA	TGTGCCAGTAGTATCCAGGACCAAGAGACCCAGTACTTC	CASSIQDQETQYF
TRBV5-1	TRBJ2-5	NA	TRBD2	TGCGCCAGCAGCTCTGGGGTAGCGGGAGGGCCGGAGACCCAGTACTTC	CASSSGVAGGPETQYF
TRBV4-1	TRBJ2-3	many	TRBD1	TGCGCCAGCAGCCAGACCCCGACAGGGTTGAGCACAGATACGCAGTATTTT	CASSQTPTGLSTDTQYF
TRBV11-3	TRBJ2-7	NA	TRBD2	TGTGCCAGCAGCTTAGGCAACGGGAGGGGGTACGAGCAGTACTTC	CASSLGNGRGYEQYF
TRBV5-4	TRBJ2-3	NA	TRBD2	TGTGCCAGCACTAGCGGGGGGATGATTACAGATACGCAGTATTTT	CASTSGGMITDTQYF
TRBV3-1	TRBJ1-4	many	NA	TGTGCCAGCAGCCAAGAAGGTCTTCCTAATGAAAAACTGTTTTTT	CASSQEGLPNEKLFF
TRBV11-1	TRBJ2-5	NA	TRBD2	TGTGCCAGCAGCCGGACTAGCGGTTCCCAAGAGACCCAGTACTTC	CASSRTSGSQETQYF
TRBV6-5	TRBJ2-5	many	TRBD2	TGTGCCAGCACTTTACTAGCGGGCGGGGAGACCCAGTACTTC	CASTLLAGGETQYF
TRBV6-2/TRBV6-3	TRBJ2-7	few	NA	TGTGCCAGCAGCAAAAGGATGTACGAGCAGTACTTC	CASSKRMYEQYF
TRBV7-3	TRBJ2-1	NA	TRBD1	TGTGCCAGCAGCTTGTGGCAGGGGGAAAATGAGCAGTTCTTC	CASSLWQGENEQFF
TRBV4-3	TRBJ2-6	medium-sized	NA	TGCGCCAGCAGCCGCGGCAGTACACCTGGGGCCAACGTCCTGACTTTC	CASSRGSTPGANVLTF
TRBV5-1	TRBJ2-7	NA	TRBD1	TGCGCCAGCAGCCCGACAGGGAGCTCCTACGAGCAGTACTTC	CASSPTGSSYEQYF
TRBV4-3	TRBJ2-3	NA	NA	TGCGCCAGCAGCTACAGGACAGGGAGGGATTTGACAGATACGCAGTATTTT	CASSYRTGRDLTDTQYF
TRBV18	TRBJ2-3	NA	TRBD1	TGTGCCAGCTCCATCGGACAGGGAGCAGATACGCAGTATTTT	CASSIGQGADTQYF
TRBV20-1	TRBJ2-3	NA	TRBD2	TGCAGTGCGGAGACTAGCGGGAGGCGTAGCACAGATACGCAGTATTTT	CSAETSGRRSTDTQYF
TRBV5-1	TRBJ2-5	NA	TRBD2	TGCGCCAGCAGCAATCCTAGCGGGGATAAGAGAACCCAGTACTTC	CASSNPSGDKRTQYF